The text below deals with one T cell receptor (beta chain). This entry is derived from a study of blood T cell repertoires in COVID-19. In the study overall: Spain, Italy and the United States supplied samples that represented acute and convalescent COVID-19. Nucleic acid was either cDNA or gDNA, and it came from T cells, B-cell-depleted T cells, or PBMCs.

Profiled with immunoSEQ multiplex PCR; TCRdb holds only in-frame clones, not every one. The sample records some 200,000 clones, just under 90% being singletons. V shed 4 bases and J shed 4 bases, with 14 bases lying between them. CDR1 SQVTM and CDR2 ANQGSEA come from the germline V gene. This CDR3 spans 14 amino acids. The source is a woman younger than 30 who had recovered from COVID-19. The gene calls are TRBV29-1 and TRBJ1-5; tentatively, D is TRBD1 (6 bases). Sequenced sample: peripheral blood. For the CDR3, the DNA is TGCAGCGTTGCCCAGGACAGAACAAATCAGCCCCAGCATTTT. Translating gives CSVAQDRTNQPQHF.